Following are 11 T cell receptor beta chains from one sample sequenced in a study of blood T cell repertoires in COVID-19. TCRdb's copy holds only in-frame clones and misses some; the assay was immunoSEQ multiplex PCR. The sample lists tens of thousands of clones, about 87% occurring once. The sample was peripheral blood. These receptor sequences come from a man aged 35-49 years with COVID-19, enrolled during active disease.

The chain links TRBV29-1 to TRBJ2-7; no reliable D call. Germline V lookup: CDR1 SQVTM, CDR2 ANQGSEA. The CDR3 is 13 amino acids. Trimming pared 7 bases from V and 0 bases from J, leaving 13 bases between. DNA for the CDR3: TGCAGCGGTGTATCGTCAGACTCCTACGAGCAGTACTTC. It translates to CSGVSSDSYEQYF.

Regarding this clone: The junction departs from germline at one end; a sequencing error may be responsible. V usage is TRBV15 and J usage is TRBJ2-6; 7 nucleotides match TRBD1. This CDR3 has 12 amino acids. CDR1 and CDR2 (germline): LNHNV, YYDKDF (reference sequence). CDR3 DNA: TGTGCCACCAGCAGAGAGAGGGGGCCGGTATACTTC. Its translation: CATSRERGPVYF.

CDR3 region: CAYAGSPAGSGGFLLAKNIQYF. The CDR3 bases are TGTGCCTATGCGGGCAGCCCGGCGGGGAGCGGGGGCTTTCTTCTAGCCAAAAACATTCAGTACTTC. V usage is TRBV30 and J usage is TRBJ2-4; 8 nucleotides match TRBD2. Trimming at V came to 7 bases and at J to 0 bases, leaving 29 bases not matched to a gene. The CDR3 sequence is 22 residues long. Germline assignment: CDR1 GTSNPN and CDR2 SVGIG (reference sequence).

The V and J genes are TRBV5-1 and TRBJ2-7, with D possibly TRBD2 on 7 matching bases. V was clipped by 6 bases and J by 2 bases, with 15 bases between them. This CDR3 is 14 amino acids long. CDR1 SGHRS and CDR2 YFSETQ come from the germline V gene. The CDR3 region is CASTPGGDTYEQYF. CDR3 bases: TGCGCCAGCACCCCTGGGGGGGACACCTACGAGCAGTACTTC. Full variable domain (outside the CDR3, taken from reference TRBV5-1 and TRBJ2-7): KAGVTQTPRYLIKTRGQQVTLSCSPISGHRSVSWYQQTPGQGLQFLFEYFSETQRNKGNFPGRFSGRQFSNSRSEMNVSTLELGDSALYLCASTPGGDTYEQYFGPGTRLTVT.

This rearrangement joins TRBV11-1 to TRBJ1-4, with D uncertain. Germline V lookup: CDR1 SGHAT, CDR2 FQDESV (reference sequence). The V and J ends lost 1 base and 5 bases respectively, with 11 bases between them. This CDR3 comprises 15 residues. CDR3 residues: CASSLGARQNEKLFF. CDR3 nucleotides: TGTGCCAGCAGCTTAGGGGCCAGGCAGAATGAAAAACTGTTTTTT.

The chain is built from TRBV5-1 and TRBJ1-4; D uncertain. Between the trimmed V and J ends, which lost 0 bases and 4 bases, there was a span of 10 bases. In germline, CDR1 is SGHRS, CDR2 YFSETQ. The CDR3 covers 15 residues. CDR3 bases: TGCGCCAGCAGCTTGGTGGGCAGCTATAATGAAAAACTGTTTTTT. Translated: CASSLVGSYNEKLFF.

The CDR3 DNA follows: TGTGCCAGCAGGCCGGGGGGACAGGGCACCTACGAGCAGTACTTC. Protein sequence: CASRPGGQGTYEQYF. The V gene is TRBV7-9, the J gene TRBJ2-7; 9 bases are shared with TRBD1. CDR1 and CDR2 from the germline V gene are SEHNR and FQNEAQ (reference sequence). V gave up 6 bases and J gave up 2 bases; unmatched junction bases: 8. The CDR3 sequence is 15 residues long.

This chain uses TRBV5-1 with TRBJ1-4, with D tentatively TRBD1 (6 bases). Germline CDR1 and CDR2: SGHRS and YFSETQ. Trimming left V 4 bases short and J 5 bases short, with 12 bases between. There are 14 residues in the CDR3. Here the CDR3 DNA reads TGCGCCAGCAGCGGGGGCAGCCGGAATGAAAAACTGTTTTTT. The encoded protein is CASSGGSRNEKLFF.

The chain uses TRBV7-8 and TRBJ1-2, with 7 bases fitting TRBD1. This CDR3 has 14 residues. Germline V gene sequence: CDR1 SGHVS, CDR2 FQNEAQ. Trimming removed 5 bases from V and 8 bases from J; junction bases left unmatched: 11. In DNA, the CDR3 is TGTGCCAGCAGCGTCGGGACAGCTATTGACGGCTACACCTTC. Amino acids: CASSVGTAIDGYTF.

About this clone itself: Relative to the germline gene, one junction end is altered; a read error may explain this. J is TRBJ2-7 and V is TRBV3-1 (or the pseudogene TRBV3-2); 7 nucleotides line up with TRBD1. This CDR3 comprises 13 residues. Per germline, CDR1 LGHDT and CDR2 YNNKEL (reference sequence). This CDR3 is CASSQTETGPPNF. In nucleotides, the CDR3 is TGTGCCAGCAGCCAAACGGAGACAGGGCCCCCGAACTTC.

Here the CDR3 reads CASRGGSTEAFF. CDR3 DNA: TGTGCCAGCCGTGGGGGCAGCACTGAAGCTTTCTTT. The chain joins TRBV5-8 to TRBJ1-1; possibly TRBD1 for D (6 bases). In germline, CDR1 is SGHTS, CDR2 YDEGEE. There are 12 residues in the CDR3. The V gene lost 7 bases and the J gene lost 4 bases, with 11 bases spanning the gap.